The text below deals with one TCR beta chain. Its antigen is undetermined. The sample comes from a study of T cell responses to AZD1222 COVID-19 vaccine. Study-level findings and limits: The donor cohort was predominantly white British with a female majority, and clonal diversity may have been underestimated. Scientists sampled the repertoires only once the peak T cell response had passed.

This CDR3 has 15 amino acids. Trimming removed 5 bases from V and 1 base from J, with 9 bases in between. CDR1 and CDR2 (germline): SEHNR, FQNEAQ (reference sequence). Sequencing was performed with immunoSEQ multiplex PCR; in TCRdb, only in-frame clones are kept and a portion is missing. The sample lists 140,000 to 150,000 clones, around 91% seen once, with 1.5% to 2% in the top ten. This sample comprised peripheral blood, obtained on day 0 of AZD1222 vaccination. The genes are TRBV7-9 and TRBJ1-6, with D uncertain. The sequence was collected from an adult in good health. In DNA form, the CDR3 reads TGTGCCAGCAGCCCCACGGGTTCCTATAATTCACCCCTCCACTTT. It specifies CASSPTGSYNSPLHF.